These 17 T cell receptor beta chains were sequenced from one sample in a study of cytomegalovirus exposure and HLA in healthy donors. With 60 Vbeta and 13 Jbeta primers, the PCR was carried out. Sequencing used immunoSEQ multiplex PCR; TCRdb keeps in-frame clones, though not all of them. The table lists roughly 130,000 clones, just under 80% of them singletons, with 4.5% to 5.5% in the top ten. Sequenced sample: PBMCs. These TCRs come from a man between 25 and 39 years old in good health and CMV-seronegative.

The V call is TRBV27, the J call TRBJ1-3, with 7 bases aligning to TRBD1. The CDR3 consists of 14 residues. Germline loops: CDR1 MNHEY, CDR2 SMNVEV (reference sequence). Trimming cost V 4 bases and J 5 bases; bases outside gene matches: 5. In DNA, the CDR3 is TGTGCCAGCAGTTCGACAGGGTACCGAAACACCATATATTTT. It encodes CASSSTGYRNTIYF.

The CDR3 DNA reads TGTGCCAGCAGTCCGCTCGTCTGGGGTGCGAGGGACGAGCAGTACTTC. Translated: CASSPLVWGARDEQYF. The chain links TRBV27 to TRBJ2-7; D is perhaps TRBD2 (5 bases). Germline V CDR1 and CDR2: MNHEY, SMNVEV (reference sequence). The V and J ends lost 5 bases and 5 bases respectively, with 22 bases between them. The CDR3 has 16 residues.

This clone has more than one count but fewer than ten. The chain couples TRBV19 to TRBJ2-7; D might be TRBD1 (5 bases). The germline gives CDR1 LNHDA, CDR2 SQIVND (reference sequence). The germline V and J ends were trimmed by 6 bases and 3 bases, with 12 bases remaining between them. The CDR3 is 13 amino acids. CDR3 in amino acids: CASSPTGRYEQYF. CDR3 in DNA: TGTGCCAGTAGCCCCACAGGTCGCTACGAGCAGTACTTC.

This clone was recorded a few times. The rearrangement joins TRBV5-6 to TRBJ2-7; 9 bases agree with TRBD1. Germline trimming cut 0 bases from V and 7 bases from J; bases unmatched to any gene: 5. Germline lookup yields CDR1 SGHDT and CDR2 YYEEEE. The CDR3 covers 14 residues. CDR3 coding DNA: TGTGCCAGCAGCTTGGTACAGGGGGCGCAGGAGCAGTACTTC. Translated, it gives CASSLVQGAQEQYF.

This clone was found a few times. The CDR3, as DNA: TGTGCCAGCAGTTCTACAGGGTTGGCTTTCACTAATGAAAAACTGTTTTTT. Translated, it gives CASSSTGLAFTNEKLFF. V is TRBV28 and J is TRBJ1-4; D is possibly TRBD1 (6 bases). CDR3 length: 17 amino acids. V gave up 4 bases and J gave up 2 bases, with 17 bases separating them. Germline V lookup: CDR1 MDHEN, CDR2 SYDVKM.

The genes are TRBV4-3 and TRBJ1-4; 7 bases are shared with TRBD1. The junction had 4 bases not matched to a gene; V was cut back by 3 bases and J by 6 bases. CDR3 length equals 14 residues. Germline-derived CDR1 and CDR2 are LGHNA and YSLEER. The CDR3 DNA reads as TGCGCCAGCAGCCAGGGACAGTGGGATGAAAAACTGTTTTTT. Translation: CASSQGQWDEKLFF.

This chain uses TRBV14 with TRBJ1-6; D not resolved. The CDR3 runs to 14 residues. CDR1 and CDR2 (germline): SGHDN, FVKESK. V shed 6 bases and J shed 7 bases, with 13 bases lying between them. CDR3 in DNA: TGTGCCAGCAGACGACCGGGAGGGAATTCACCCCTCCACTTT. It yields the protein CASRRPGGNSPLHF.

The rearrangement joins TRBV7-2 to TRBJ1-3; 7 bases line up with TRBD1. Germline-derived CDR1 and CDR2 are SGHTA and FQGNSA. The V segment lost 4 bases and the J segment 3 bases; nucleotides outside the gene matches: 6. The CDR3 extends over 15 amino acids. CDR3 amino acids: CASSSYSGGGNTIYF. The CDR3 DNA sequence: TGTGCCAGCAGCTCTTATTCAGGGGGTGGAAACACCATATATTTT.

The chain combines TRBV7-2 with TRBJ2-5, with TRBD2 identical over 9 bases. The J segment lost 5 bases and the V segment lost 2 bases, leaving 9 bases of the junction unmatched. Germline lookup yields CDR1 SGHTA and CDR2 FQGNSA. The CDR3 covers 16 residues. The CDR3 sequence: CASSLTVAGVGETQYF. CDR3 DNA: TGTGCCAGCAGCTTAACAGTAGCGGGAGTTGGGGAGACCCAGTACTTC.

The CDR3 loop reads CASSQKEGSEQYF. The DNA of the CDR3 is TGCGCCAGCAGCCAAAAAGAAGGGAGCGAGCAGTACTTC. The chain recombines TRBV5-1 with TRBJ2-7; tentatively, D is TRBD2 (5 bases). V dropped 4 bases and J dropped 6 bases, with 14 bases sitting between them. Germline assignment: CDR1 SGHRS and CDR2 YFSETQ. CDR3 length: 13 residues.

Regarding this clone: The sample holds other DNA sequences that translate to the same CDR3. The chain has TRBV7-2 and TRBJ1-3; D possibly corresponds to TRBD1 (5 bases). The CDR3 totals 15 residues. The V end lost 2 bases, the J end lost 4 bases, and 12 bases lay between the germline ends. CDR1 SGHTA and CDR2 FQGNSA come from the germline V gene. The CDR3 DNA reads as TGTGCCAGCAGCTTATGGATGACAGAAGGAAACACCATATATTTT. Protein sequence: CASSLWMTEGNTIYF.

In nucleotides, the CDR3 is TGCGCCAGCAGCGTGGACAGGGGGCTTTACAATGAGCAGTTCTTC. This translates into CASSVDRGLYNEQFF. This chain uses TRBV5-1 with TRBJ2-1; 11 bases agree with TRBD1. Germline V lookup: CDR1 SGHRS, CDR2 YFSETQ. The CDR3 consists of 15 residues. After removal of 4 bases from V and 4 bases from J, the junction contained 4 bases not matched to a gene.

The genes are TRBV25-1 and TRBJ1-4; D uncertain. Looked up from germline, CDR1 is MGHDK and CDR2 is SYGVNS. The CDR3 runs 13 residues. V was clipped by 0 bases and J by 10 bases, with 9 bases between them. The CDR3 is CASSEYIPGKLFF. CDR3 DNA: TGTGCCAGCAGTGAATATATCCCGGGAAAACTGTTTTTT.

In nucleotides, the CDR3 is TGTGCCAGCAGTTTGGTCGGCTACGAGCAGTACTTC. It codes for CASSLVGYEQYF. The rearrangement uses TRBV28 and TRBJ2-7; D is uncertain. Germline loops: CDR1 MDHEN, CDR2 SYDVKM. V was trimmed by 3 bases and J by 3 bases, leaving 6 bases between them. The CDR3 is made up of 12 amino acids. Variable domain in full (rest from reference TRBV28 and TRBJ2-7): DVKVTQSSRYLVKRTGEKVFLECVQDMDHENMFWYRQDPGLGLRLIYFSYDVKMKEKGDIPEGYSVSREKKERFSLILESASTNQTSMYLCASSLVGYEQYFGPGTRLTVT.

The rearrangement joins TRBV7-9 to TRBJ2-7; a possible D gene is TRBD2 (6 bases). Trimming took 0 bases from V and 2 from J, leaving 11 bases between them. Germline CDR1 SEHNR, CDR2 FQNEAQ (reference sequence). The CDR3 has 15 amino acids. The CDR3 sequence is CASSLALGGTYEQYF. The CDR3 DNA reads as TGTGCCAGCAGCTTAGCGCTTGGGGGGACCTACGAGCAGTACTTC.

The chain couples TRBV7-2 to TRBJ1-1; TRBD1 agrees at 7 bases. Germline V gene sequence: CDR1 SGHTA, CDR2 FQGNSA. V trimming: 1 base; J trimming: 3 bases; junction bases outside the gene matches: 2. This CDR3 region has 14 residues. CDR3 protein: CASSLGQGYTEAFF. The CDR3 DNA reads as TGTGCCAGCAGCTTAGGACAGGGTTACACTGAAGCTTTCTTT.

There are a few counts of this clone. The chain recombines TRBV19 with TRBJ2-7; D is perhaps TRBD2 (6 bases). With 6 bases removed from V and 0 bases from J, the gap between germline ends came to 12 bases. The germline CDR1 and CDR2 sequences are LNHDA and SQIVND (reference sequence). This CDR3 region has 14 residues. The CDR3 sequence: CASRPGLSSYEQYF. CDR3 DNA sequence: TGTGCCAGTAGGCCGGGACTGAGCTCCTACGAGCAGTACTTC.